This T cell receptor beta chain was observed in a study of T cell responses to AZD1222 COVID-19 vaccine. Study-level points and caveats: Most donors were white British and more were female, and clonal diversity was possibly underestimated. Unmutated variant regions are reportedly the target of nearly half of TCRs that are spike-specific. Spike-specific TCR breadth and depth rose after two AZD1222 doses.

The V and J ends lost 5 bases and 3 bases respectively, with 17 bases between them. The CDR3 extends over 15 amino acids. Per the germline V gene, CDR1 is LGHNT and CDR2 is FRNRAP. The protocol was immunoSEQ multiplex PCR, while the TCRdb copy is restricted to in-frame clones and leaves out a portion. The top ten clones hold about 3% of a sample with 90,000 to 120,000 clones, roughly 90% of them seen once. In regard to this clone: Its antigen is unidentified.

The J gene is TRBJ2-7, the V gene TRBV12-5; TRBD1 is a possible D gene (6 bases). The receptor comes from an adult in good health. The sample in question was peripheral blood, obtained on day 0 of MenACWY control vaccination. In nucleotides, the CDR3 is TGTGCTAGTGGTAACTTACCCGGGACACGCTACGAGCAGTACTTC. Protein product: CASGNLPGTRYEQYF.